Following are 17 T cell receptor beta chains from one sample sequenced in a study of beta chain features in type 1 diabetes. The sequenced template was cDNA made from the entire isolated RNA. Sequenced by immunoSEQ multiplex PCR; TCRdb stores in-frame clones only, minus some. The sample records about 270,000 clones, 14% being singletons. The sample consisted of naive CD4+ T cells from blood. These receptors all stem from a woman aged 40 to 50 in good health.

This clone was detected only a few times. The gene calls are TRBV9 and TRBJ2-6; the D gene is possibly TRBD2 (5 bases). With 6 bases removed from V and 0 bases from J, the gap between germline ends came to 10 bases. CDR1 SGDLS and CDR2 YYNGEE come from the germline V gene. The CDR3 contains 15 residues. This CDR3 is CASNVAGSGANVLTF. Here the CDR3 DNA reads TGTGCCAGCAACGTCGCGGGCTCTGGGGCCAACGTCCTGACTTTC.

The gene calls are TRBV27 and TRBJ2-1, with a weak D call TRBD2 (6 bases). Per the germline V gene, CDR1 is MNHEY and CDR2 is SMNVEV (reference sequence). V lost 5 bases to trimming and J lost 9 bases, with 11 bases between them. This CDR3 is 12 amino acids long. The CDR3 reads CASSPRRGEQFF. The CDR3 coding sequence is TGTGCCAGCAGTCCCCGGCGGGGTGAGCAGTTCTTC.

CDR3 amino acids: CASSPAGGTTYEQYF. The CDR3 DNA reads as TGTGCCAGCAGCCCGGCCGGGGGGACAACCTACGAGCAGTACTTC. The V and J genes are TRBV6-5 and TRBJ2-7, with a possible D match to TRBD2 (7 bases). Looked up from germline, CDR1 is MNHEY and CDR2 is SVGAGI. This CDR3 spans 15 amino acids. Trimming pared 6 bases from V and 2 bases from J, leaving 17 bases between.

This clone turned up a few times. The CDR3 region has the DNA TGTGCCAGCAGCCTCTCCAGCGGGGGCACAGTGAATGAGCAGTTCTTC. Translated: CASSLSSGGTVNEQFF. This chain joins TRBV4-2 and TRBJ2-1; 8 bases fit TRBD2. Germline CDR1 and CDR2: LGHNA and YNFKEQ. There are 16 residues in the CDR3. V lost 4 bases and J lost 7; bases outside the gene matches: 12.

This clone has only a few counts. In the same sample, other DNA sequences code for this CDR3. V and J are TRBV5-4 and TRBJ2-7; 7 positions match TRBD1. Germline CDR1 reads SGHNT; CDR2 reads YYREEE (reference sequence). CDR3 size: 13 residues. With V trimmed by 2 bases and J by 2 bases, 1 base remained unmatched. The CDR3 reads CASSFDRAYEQYF. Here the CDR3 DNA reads TGTGCCAGCAGCTTCGACAGGGCCTACGAGCAGTACTTC.

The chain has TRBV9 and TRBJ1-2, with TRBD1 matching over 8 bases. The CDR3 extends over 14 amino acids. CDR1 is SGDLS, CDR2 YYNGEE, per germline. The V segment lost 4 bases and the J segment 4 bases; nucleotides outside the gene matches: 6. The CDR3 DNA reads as TGTGCCAGCAGCCCTCAGGGGGCAGGCTATGGCTACACCTTC. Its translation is CASSPQGAGYGYTF. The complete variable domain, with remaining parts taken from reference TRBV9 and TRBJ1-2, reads DSGVTQTPKHLITATGQRVTLRCSPRSGDLSVYWYQQSLDQGLQFLIQYYNGEERAKGNILERFSAQQFPDLHSELNLSSLELGDSALYFCASSPQGAGYGYTFGSGTRLTVV.

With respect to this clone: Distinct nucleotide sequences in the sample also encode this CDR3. The CDR3 sequence: CASSLAGQYQETQYF. The CDR3 nucleotides are TGCGCCAGCAGCTTGGCGGGACAGTACCAAGAGACCCAGTACTTC. J is TRBJ2-5 and V is TRBV5-1; 7 positions match TRBD1. The CDR3 runs to 15 residues. The germline V gene encodes CDR1 SGHRS and CDR2 YFSETQ. Trimming at V came to 0 bases and at J to 0 bases, leaving 2 bases not matched to a gene. The full variable domain, in which reference TRBV5-1 and TRBJ2-5 provide the parts outside the CDR3, is KAGVTQTPRYLIKTRGQQVTLSCSPISGHRSVSWYQQTPGQGLQFLFEYFSETQRNKGNFPGRFSGRQFSNSRSEMNVSTLELGDSALYLCASSLAGQYQETQYFGPGTRLLVL.

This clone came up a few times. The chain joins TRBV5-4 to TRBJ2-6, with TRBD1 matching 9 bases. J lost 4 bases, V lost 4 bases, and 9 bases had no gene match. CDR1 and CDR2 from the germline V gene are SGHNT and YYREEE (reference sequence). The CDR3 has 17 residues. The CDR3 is CASSLGTGLGGANVLTF. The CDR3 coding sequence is TGTGCCAGCAGCCTAGGGACAGGGTTGGGGGGGGCCAACGTCCTGACTTTC.

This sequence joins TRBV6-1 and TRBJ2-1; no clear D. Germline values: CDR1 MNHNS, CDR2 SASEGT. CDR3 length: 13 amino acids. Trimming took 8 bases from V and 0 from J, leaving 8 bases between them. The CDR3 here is CASEIGSYNEQFF. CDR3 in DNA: TGTGCCAGCGAGATCGGCTCCTACAATGAGCAGTTCTTC.

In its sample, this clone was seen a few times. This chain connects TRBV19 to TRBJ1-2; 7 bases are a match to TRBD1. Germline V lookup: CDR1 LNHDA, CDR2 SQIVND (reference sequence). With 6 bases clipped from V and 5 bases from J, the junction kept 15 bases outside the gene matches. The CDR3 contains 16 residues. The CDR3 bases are TGTGCCAGTAGCTCCTTGCCGGGACAGAGTAGTTATGGCTACACCTTC. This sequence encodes CASSSLPGQSSYGYTF.

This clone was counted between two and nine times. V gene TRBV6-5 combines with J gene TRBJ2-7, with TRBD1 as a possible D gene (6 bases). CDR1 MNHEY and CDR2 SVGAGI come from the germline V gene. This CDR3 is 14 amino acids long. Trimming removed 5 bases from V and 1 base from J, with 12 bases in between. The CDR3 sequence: CASSATGTSYEQYF. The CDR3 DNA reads TGTGCCAGCAGTGCCACAGGGACGTCCTACGAGCAGTACTTC.

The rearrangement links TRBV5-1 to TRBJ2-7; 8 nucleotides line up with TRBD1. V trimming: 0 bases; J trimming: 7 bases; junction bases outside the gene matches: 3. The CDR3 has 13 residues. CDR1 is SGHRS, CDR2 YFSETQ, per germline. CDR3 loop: CASSLGTGIEQYF. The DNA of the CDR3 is TGCGCCAGCAGCTTGGGGACAGGGATTGAGCAGTACTTC.

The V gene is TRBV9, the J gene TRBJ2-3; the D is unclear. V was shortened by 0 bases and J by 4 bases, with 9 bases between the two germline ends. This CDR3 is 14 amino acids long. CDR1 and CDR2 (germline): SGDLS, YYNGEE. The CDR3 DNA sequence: TGTGCCAGCAGCGTAGAGGCAGGCCCAGATACGCAGTATTTT. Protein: CASSVEAGPDTQYF. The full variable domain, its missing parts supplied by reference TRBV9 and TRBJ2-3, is DSGVTQTPKHLITATGQRVTLRCSPRSGDLSVYWYQQSLDQGLQFLIQYYNGEERAKGNILERFSAQQFPDLHSELNLSSLELGDSALYFCASSVEAGPDTQYFGPGTRLTVL.

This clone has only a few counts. The CDR3 is CASTRTGGPYNEQFF. The CDR3, as DNA: TGTGCCAGCACCCGGACAGGGGGTCCATACAATGAGCAGTTCTTC. The V call is TRBV6-5, the J call TRBJ2-1, with 10 bases lining up with TRBD1. CDR3 size: 15 residues. Germline trimming cut 7 bases from V and 4 bases from J; bases unmatched to any gene: 7. CDR1 is MNHEY, CDR2 SVGAGI, per germline.

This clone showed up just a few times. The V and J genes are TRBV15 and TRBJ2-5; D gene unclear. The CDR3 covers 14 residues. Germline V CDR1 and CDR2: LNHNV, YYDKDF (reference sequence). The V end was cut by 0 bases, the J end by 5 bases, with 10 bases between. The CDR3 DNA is TGTGCCACCAGCAGAGACCCAGGTGGGGAGACCCAGTACTTC. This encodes CATSRDPGGETQYF.

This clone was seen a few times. The CDR3 DNA reads TGTGCCAGCAGTCCACTACAGGGGCCTGGGGCCAACGTCCTGACTTTC. Translating gives CASSPLQGPGANVLTF. V and J are TRBV6-6 and TRBJ2-6, with 7 bases lining up with TRBD1. Germline CDR1 and CDR2: MNHNY and SVGAGI (reference sequence). V shed 5 bases and J 2 bases; nucleotides not matched to a gene: 6. The CDR3 has 16 amino acids.

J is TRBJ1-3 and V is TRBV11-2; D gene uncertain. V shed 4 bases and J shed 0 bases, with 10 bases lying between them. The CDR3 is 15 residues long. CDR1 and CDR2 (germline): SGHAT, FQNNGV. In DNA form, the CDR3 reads TGTGCCAGCAGCTCTGCAGCGACCTCTGGAAACACCATATATTTT. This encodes CASSSAATSGNTIYF.